The rows below give T cell receptor beta chains drawn from one sample of a study of T cell responses to AZD1222 COVID-19 vaccine. The protocol was immunoSEQ multiplex PCR, while the TCRdb copy is restricted to in-frame clones and leaves out a portion. The sample holds approximately 190,000 clones; about 92% are singletons and the top ten take 1% to 1.5%. Sequenced material: peripheral blood, taken on day 0 of AZD1222 vaccination. All receptors come from an adult in good health. CDR3s include the opening cysteine and the closing phenylalanine or tryptophan. A D gene is named only where the DNA matches it firmly. Part of the rows lack a size; the others show once, few, many or a class for expanded clones.

d_call	v_call	clone_size	j_call	cdr3_aa	cdr3_nt
-	TRBV10-3	-	TRBJ1-4	CAISPGPHVANEKLFF	TGTGCCATCAGTCCCGGGCCACATGTAGCTAATGAAAAACTGTTTTTT
-	TRBV27	-	TRBJ1-1	CASRVGFGTEAFF	TGTGCCAGCCGGGTGGGGTTCGGCACTGAAGCTTTCTTT
-	TRBV28	once	TRBJ1-2	CASSAPGDYGYTF	TGTGCCAGCAGTGCCCCGGGGGACTATGGCTACACCTTC
-	TRBV7-2	-	TRBJ1-5	CASSWRYWSNQPQHF	TGTGCCAGCAGCTGGCGTTATTGGAGCAATCAGCCCCAGCATTTT
-	TRBV2	-	TRBJ1-2	CASSPDNYGYTF	TGTGCCAGCAGCCCAGATAACTATGGCTACACCTTC
TRBD2	TRBV4-3	-	TRBJ2-1	CASSQGTSGGDEQFF	TGCGCCAGCAGCCAGGGGACTAGCGGGGGAGATGAGCAGTTCTTC
-	TRBV30	-	TRBJ1-6	CAWSRPGGSPLHF	TGTGCCTGGAGTCGCCCCGGCGGCTCACCCCTCCACTTT
TRBD1	TRBV27	few	TRBJ2-7	CASSPGQGPYEQYF	TGTGCCAGCAGTCCGGGACAGGGCCCTTACGAGCAGTACTTC
-	TRBV3-1/TRBV3-2	-	TRBJ1-5	CASSQGSLGGQPQHF	TGTGCCAGCAGCCAAGGGTCTTTAGGCGGACAGCCCCAGCATTTT
-	TRBV2	-	TRBJ2-2	CAARGGLASNTGELFF	TGTGCCGCCAGGGGGGGGCTAGCGAGCAACACCGGGGAGCTGTTTTTT
-	TRBV9	-	TRBJ1-3	CASSVSDGAGNTIYF	TGTGCCAGCAGCGTATCGGACGGAGCAGGAAACACCATATATTTT
-	TRBV28	-	TRBJ2-1	CASSFDKLSYNEQFF	TGTGCCAGCAGTTTTGACAAACTCTCATACAATGAGCAGTTCTTC
-	TRBV10-2	-	TRBJ1-3	CASSDWQGNVAGNTIYF	TGCGCCAGCAGTGATTGGCAGGGAAACGTAGCTGGAAACACCATATATTTT
-	TRBV29-1	-	TRBJ1-1	CSVRGRANTEAFF	TGCAGCGTAAGAGGACGGGCGAACACTGAAGCTTTCTTT
-	TRBV28	-	TRBJ2-3	CASSGSMTDTQYF	TGTGCCAGCAGTGGGAGCATGACAGATACGCAGTATTTT
-	TRBV5-1	-	TRBJ1-1	CASSSHRVEGEAFF	TGCGCCAGCAGCTCCCACAGGGTCGAGGGAGAAGCTTTCTTT
TRBD2	TRBV6-5	-	TRBJ2-3	CATGLGGNTQYF	TGTGCCACCGGACTAGGAGGAAATACGCAGTATTTT
-	TRBV3-1/TRBV3-2	-	TRBJ1-6	CASRRGAEESPLHF	TGTGCCAGCAGAAGAGGGGCGGAAGAATCACCCCTCCACTTT
TRBD1	TRBV6-5	-	TRBJ1-1	CASSLGTGDQAFF	TGTGCCAGCAGTCTCGGGACAGGGGATCAAGCTTTCTTT
-	TRBV4-1	once	TRBJ1-4	CASSAGWGPDEKLFF	TGCGCCAGCAGCGCAGGGTGGGGGCCCGATGAAAAACTGTTTTTT
TRBD1	TRBV29-1	-	TRBJ1-5	CSVRGTDNQPQHF	TGCAGCGTCAGAGGGACAGACAATCAGCCCCAGCATTTT
-	TRBV3-1/TRBV3-2	-	TRBJ1-6	CASSQGLPYNSPLHF	TGTGCCAGCAGCCAAGGTCTACCCTATAATTCACCCCTCCACTTT
-	TRBV5-4	-	TRBJ2-5	CASSQAGGTQYF	TGTGCCAGCAGTCAGGCGGGCGGGACCCAGTACTTC
-	TRBV7-3	-	TRBJ2-7	CASSPGIWGSSYEQYF	TGTGCCAGCAGCCCGGGGATTTGGGGTTCCTCCTACGAGCAGTACTTC
-	TRBV6-1	-	TRBJ2-1	CASSEARRHNNEQFF	TGTGCCAGCAGTGAAGCTCGAAGACACAACAATGAGCAGTTCTTC
-	TRBV7-9	-	TRBJ1-4	CASSYPRTGDNEKLFF	TGTGCCAGCAGCTACCCTCGGACGGGGGATAATGAAAAACTGTTTTTT
-	TRBV6-4	-	TRBJ2-2	CASSVNHWTGELFF	TGTGCCAGCAGTGTTAATCACTGGACCGGGGAGCTGTTTTTT
-	TRBV5-4	-	TRBJ2-1	CASSPVGDGEQFF	TGTGCCAGCAGCCCGGTAGGGGATGGTGAGCAGTTCTTC
-	TRBV7-7	few	TRBJ2-3	CASSWDPRRSDTQYF	TGTGCCAGCAGCTGGGACCCCCGGAGGTCAGATACGCAGTATTTT